This T cell receptor (beta chain) was sequenced during a study of T-cell reconstitution after alpha-beta-depleted transplantation in children. Molecular barcoding with unique molecular identifiers was used for the TCRbeta library. TCRdb itself ran the PCR reads through MiXCR, one entry per CDR3 protein. The table records about 190,000 distinct CDR3 sequences, over 8.5% of them present only once. Study conclusions and caveats: T-cell counts and diversity were attributed mostly to newly produced T cells one year after transplant.

This clonotype came up many times. Its antigen is still unknown. Specimen: PBMCs, collected before TCRalphabeta/CD19-depleted stem cell transplant. The TCR comes from a boy under 10 years old with acute myeloid leukemia, due to receive a stem cell transplant.

CDR3 DNA sequence: TGTGCCAGCAGCTTAAGCCAGGGAGATCACACTGAAGCTTTCTTT. Amino acid sequence: CASSLSQGDHTEAFF. The gene calls are TRBV7-9 and TRBJ1-1; D may be TRBD1 (5 bases). The length of the CDR3 is 15 residues. The V gene lost 2 bases and the J gene lost 3 bases, with 13 bases spanning the gap. Germline V gene lookup returns CDR1 SEHNR and CDR2 FQNEAQ (reference sequence).